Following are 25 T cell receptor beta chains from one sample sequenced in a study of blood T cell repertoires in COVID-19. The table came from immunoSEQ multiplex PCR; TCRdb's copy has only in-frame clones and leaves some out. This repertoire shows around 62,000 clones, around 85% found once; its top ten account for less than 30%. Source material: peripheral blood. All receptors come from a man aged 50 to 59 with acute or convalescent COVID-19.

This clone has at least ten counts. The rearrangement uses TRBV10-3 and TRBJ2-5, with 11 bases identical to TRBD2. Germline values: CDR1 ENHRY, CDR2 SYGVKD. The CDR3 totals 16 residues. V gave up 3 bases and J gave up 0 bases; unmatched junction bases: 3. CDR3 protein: CAISELAGEYQETQYF. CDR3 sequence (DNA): TGTGCCATCAGTGAACTAGCGGGAGAATACCAAGAGACCCAGTACTTC.

CDR3 loop: CASSSNSGGVTDTQYF. In DNA, the CDR3 is TGTGCCAGCAGCTCAAATAGCGGGGGGGTCACAGATACGCAGTATTTT. The V call is TRBV13, the J call TRBJ2-3; 11 positions agree with TRBD2. The CDR3 length is 16 residues. V trimming: 4 bases; J trimming: 2 bases; junction bases outside the gene matches: 5. Looked up from germline, CDR1 is PRHDT and CDR2 is FYEKMQ (reference sequence).

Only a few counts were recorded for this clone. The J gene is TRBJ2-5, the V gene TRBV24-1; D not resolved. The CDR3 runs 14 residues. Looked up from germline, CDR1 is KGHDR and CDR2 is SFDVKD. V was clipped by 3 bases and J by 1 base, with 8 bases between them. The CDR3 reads CATSDRQAQETQYF. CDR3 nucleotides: TGTGCCACCAGTGATCGGCAGGCCCAAGAGACCCAGTACTTC.

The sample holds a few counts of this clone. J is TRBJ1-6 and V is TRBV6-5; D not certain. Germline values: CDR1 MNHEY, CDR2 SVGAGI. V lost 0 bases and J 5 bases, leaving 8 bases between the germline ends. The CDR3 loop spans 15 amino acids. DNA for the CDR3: TGTGCCAGCAGTTACTCGCCAGGCAATAATTCACCCCTCCACTTT. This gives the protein CASSYSPGNNSPLHF.

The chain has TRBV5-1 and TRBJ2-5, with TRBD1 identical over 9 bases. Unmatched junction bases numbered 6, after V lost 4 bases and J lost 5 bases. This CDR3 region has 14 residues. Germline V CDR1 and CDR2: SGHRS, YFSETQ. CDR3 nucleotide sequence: TGCGCCAGCAGCCGGACAGGGGCGGGGGAGACCCAGTACTTC. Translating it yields CASSRTGAGETQYF. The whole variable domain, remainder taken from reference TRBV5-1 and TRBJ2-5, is KAGVTQTPRYLIKTRGQQVTLSCSPISGHRSVSWYQQTPGQGLQFLFEYFSETQRNKGNFPGRFSGRQFSNSRSEMNVSTLELGDSALYLCASSRTGAGETQYFGPGTRLLVL.

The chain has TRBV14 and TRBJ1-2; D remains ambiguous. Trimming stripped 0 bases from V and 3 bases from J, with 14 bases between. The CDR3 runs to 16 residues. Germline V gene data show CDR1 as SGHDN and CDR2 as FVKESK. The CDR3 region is CASSQEKAASYYGYTF. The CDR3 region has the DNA TGTGCCAGCAGCCAAGAGAAAGCGGCCAGCTACTATGGCTACACCTTC. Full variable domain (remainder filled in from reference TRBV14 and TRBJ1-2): EAGVTQFPSHSVIEKGQTVTLRCDPISGHDNLYWYRRVMGKEIKFLLHFVKESKQDESGMPNNRFLAERTGGTYSTLKVQPAELEDSGVYFCASSQEKAASYYGYTFGSGTRLTVV.

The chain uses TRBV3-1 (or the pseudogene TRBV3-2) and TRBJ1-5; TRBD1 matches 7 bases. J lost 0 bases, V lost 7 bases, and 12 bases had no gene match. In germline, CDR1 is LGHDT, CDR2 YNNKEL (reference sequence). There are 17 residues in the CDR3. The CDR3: CASKRQGDMHSNQPQHF. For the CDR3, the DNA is TGTGCCAGCAAACGACAGGGAGATATGCATAGCAATCAGCCCCAGCATTTT.

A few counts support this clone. The CDR3 DNA reads as TGTGCCAGCAGCTCGACAGCTAACTATGGCTACACCTTC. It yields the protein CASSSTANYGYTF. The rearrangement links TRBV5-5 to TRBJ1-2, with D maybe TRBD1 (5 bases). V was pared by 3 bases and J by 0 bases, with 6 bases between. CDR1 is SGHKS, CDR2 YYEKEE, per germline (reference sequence). CDR3 length equals 13 residues.

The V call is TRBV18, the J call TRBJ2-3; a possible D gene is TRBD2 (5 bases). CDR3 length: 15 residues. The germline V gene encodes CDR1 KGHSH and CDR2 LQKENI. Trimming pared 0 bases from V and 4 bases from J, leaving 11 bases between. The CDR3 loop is CASSPPGPSPDTQYF. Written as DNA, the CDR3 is TGTGCCAGCTCACCACCGGGTCCTAGCCCAGATACGCAGTATTTT.

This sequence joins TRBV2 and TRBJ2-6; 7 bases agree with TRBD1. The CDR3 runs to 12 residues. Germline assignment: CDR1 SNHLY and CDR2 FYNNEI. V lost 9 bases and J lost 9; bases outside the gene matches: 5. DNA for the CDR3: TGTGCCAGACAGGGGAAGGACAACGTCCTGACTTTC. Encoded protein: CARQGKDNVLTF.

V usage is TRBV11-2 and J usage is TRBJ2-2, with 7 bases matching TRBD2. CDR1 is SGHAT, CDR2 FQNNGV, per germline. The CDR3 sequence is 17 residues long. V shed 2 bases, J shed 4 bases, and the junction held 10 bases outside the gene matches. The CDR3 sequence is CASSLYEAREITGELFF. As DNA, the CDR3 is TGTGCCAGCAGCTTATATGAGGCGCGGGAGATCACCGGGGAGCTGTTTTTT.

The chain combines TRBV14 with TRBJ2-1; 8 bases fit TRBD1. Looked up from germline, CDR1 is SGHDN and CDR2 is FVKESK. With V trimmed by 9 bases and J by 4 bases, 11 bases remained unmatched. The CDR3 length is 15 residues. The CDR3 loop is CARDYRGKRYNEQFF. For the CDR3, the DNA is TGTGCCAGGGACTACAGGGGGAAGCGGTACAATGAGCAGTTCTTC.

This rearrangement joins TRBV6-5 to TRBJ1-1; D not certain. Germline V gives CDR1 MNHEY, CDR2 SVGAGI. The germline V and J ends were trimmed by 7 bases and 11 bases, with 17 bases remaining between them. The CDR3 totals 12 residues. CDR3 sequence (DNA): TGTGCCAGCATCACGTCCTCGGGTGACGCTTTCTTT. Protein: CASITSSGDAFF.

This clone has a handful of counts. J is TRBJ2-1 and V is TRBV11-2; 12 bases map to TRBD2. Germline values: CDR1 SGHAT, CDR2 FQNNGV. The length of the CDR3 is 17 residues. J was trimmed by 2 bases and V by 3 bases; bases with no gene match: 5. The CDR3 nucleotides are TGTGCCAGCAGCTTGTCTAGCGGGGGGGCAACCTACAATGAGCAGTTCTTC. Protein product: CASSLSSGGATYNEQFF.

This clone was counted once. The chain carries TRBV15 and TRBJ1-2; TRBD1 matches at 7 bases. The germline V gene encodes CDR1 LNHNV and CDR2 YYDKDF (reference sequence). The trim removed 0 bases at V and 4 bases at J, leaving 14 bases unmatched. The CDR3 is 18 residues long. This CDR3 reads CATSREWGPGGGGYGYTF. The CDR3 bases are TGTGCCACCAGCAGAGAATGGGGCCCAGGGGGAGGCGGCTATGGCTACACCTTC.

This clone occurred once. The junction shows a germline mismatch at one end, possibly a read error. CDR3 sequence: CASSPQGGTAHTEAFF. As DNA, the CDR3 is TGTGCCAGTAGCCCTCAAGGGGGTACAGCGCACACTGAGGCTTTCTTT. This chain uses TRBV19 with TRBJ1-1; D might be TRBD1 (6 bases). CDR1 and CDR2 from the germline V gene are LNHDA and SQIVND (reference sequence). The CDR3 runs to 16 residues.

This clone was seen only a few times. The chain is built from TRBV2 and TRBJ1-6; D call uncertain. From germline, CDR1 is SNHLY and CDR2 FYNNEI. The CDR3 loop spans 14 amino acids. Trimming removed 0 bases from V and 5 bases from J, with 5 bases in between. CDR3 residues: CASSEARNNSPLHF. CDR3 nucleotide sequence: TGTGCCAGCAGTGAAGCCCGTAATAATTCACCCCTCCACTTT. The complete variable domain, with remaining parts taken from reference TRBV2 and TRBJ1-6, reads EPEVTQTPSHQVTQMGQEVILRCVPISNHLYFYWYRQILGQKVEFLVSFYNNEISEKSEIFDDQFSVERPDGSNFTLKIRSTKLEDSAMYFCASSEARNNSPLHFGNGTRLTVT.

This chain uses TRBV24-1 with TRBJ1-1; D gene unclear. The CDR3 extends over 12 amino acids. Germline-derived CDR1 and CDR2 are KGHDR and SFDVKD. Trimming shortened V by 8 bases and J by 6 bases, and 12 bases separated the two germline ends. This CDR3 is CATTQWFAEAFF. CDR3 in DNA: TGTGCCACCACCCAGTGGTTCGCTGAAGCTTTCTTT.

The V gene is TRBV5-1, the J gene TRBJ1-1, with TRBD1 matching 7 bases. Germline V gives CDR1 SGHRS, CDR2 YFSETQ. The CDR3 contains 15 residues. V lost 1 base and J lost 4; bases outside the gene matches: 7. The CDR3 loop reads CASSLRGQGGTEAFF. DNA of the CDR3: TGCGCCAGCAGCTTGAGGGGGCAAGGTGGCACTGAAGCTTTCTTT.

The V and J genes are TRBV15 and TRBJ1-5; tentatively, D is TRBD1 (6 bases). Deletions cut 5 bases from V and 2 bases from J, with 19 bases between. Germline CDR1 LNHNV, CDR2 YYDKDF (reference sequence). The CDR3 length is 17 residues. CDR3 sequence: CATSRKRGGTGNQPQHF. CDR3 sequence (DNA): TGTGCCACCAGCCGGAAACGAGGGGGAACAGGCAATCAGCCCCAGCATTTT.

CDR3 in amino acids: CATSRDILADTQYF. DNA for the CDR3: TGTGCCACCAGCAGAGATATCCTCGCAGATACGCAGTATTTT. This sequence joins TRBV15 and TRBJ2-3; D uncertain. Per germline, CDR1 LNHNV and CDR2 YYDKDF (reference sequence). With 0 bases removed from V and 4 bases from J, the gap between germline ends came to 8 bases. The CDR3 runs 14 residues.

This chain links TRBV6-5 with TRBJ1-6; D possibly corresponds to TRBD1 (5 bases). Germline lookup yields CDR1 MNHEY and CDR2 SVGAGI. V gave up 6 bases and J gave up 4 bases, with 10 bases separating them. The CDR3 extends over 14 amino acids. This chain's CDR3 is CASSSGTYNSPLHF. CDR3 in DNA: TGTGCCAGCAGCTCCGGGACTTATAATTCACCCCTCCACTTT.

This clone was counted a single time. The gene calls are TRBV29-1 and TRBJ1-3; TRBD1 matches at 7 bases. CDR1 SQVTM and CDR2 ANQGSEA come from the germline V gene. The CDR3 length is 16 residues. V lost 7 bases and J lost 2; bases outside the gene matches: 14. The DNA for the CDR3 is TGCAGCGCCCCTCGACAGGGACTGCGGGCTGGAAACACCATATATTTT. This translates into CSAPRQGLRAGNTIYF. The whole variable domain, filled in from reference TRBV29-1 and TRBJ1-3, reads SAVISQKPSRDICQRGTSLTIQCQVDSQVTMMFWYRQQPGQSLTLIATANQGSEATYESGFVIDKFPISRPNLTFSTLTVSNMSPEDSSIYLCSAPRQGLRAGNTIYFGEGSWLTVV.

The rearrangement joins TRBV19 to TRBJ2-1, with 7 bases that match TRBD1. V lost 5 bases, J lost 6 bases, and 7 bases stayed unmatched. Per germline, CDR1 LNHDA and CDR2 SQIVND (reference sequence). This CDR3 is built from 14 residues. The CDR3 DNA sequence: TGTGCCAGTAGTTCAAGTGACAGGGCCAATGAGCAGTTCTTC. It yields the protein CASSSSDRANEQFF.

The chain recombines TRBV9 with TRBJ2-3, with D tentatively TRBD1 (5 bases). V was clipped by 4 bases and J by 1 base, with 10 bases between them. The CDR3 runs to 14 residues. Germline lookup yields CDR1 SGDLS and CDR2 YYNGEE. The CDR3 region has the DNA TGTGCCAGCAGCCTGGGGCAGGGCACAGATACGCAGTATTTT. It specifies CASSLGQGTDTQYF.